This is a list of T cell receptor beta chains from one sample in a study of cytomegalovirus exposure and HLA in healthy donors. Clones were read by immunoSEQ multiplex PCR, and TCRdb kept only the in-frame ones, dropping some. This table has under 200,000 clones, 80% to 85% appearing once. The material sequenced was PBMCs. These receptor sequences come from a girl aged 2-9 years in good health and CMV-seropositive. CDR3s include the opening cysteine and the closing phenylalanine or tryptophan. Fields, in order: J gene, D gene, clone size, V gene, CDR3 protein, CDR3 DNA. A D gene is named only where the DNA matches it firmly. Clone size is shown for a subset of rows, as once, few, many or a class of expanded clone.

>TRBJ2-4|TRBD1|.|TRBV6-5
CASSSANRGPRNIQYF
TGTGCCAGCAGTTCTGCAAACAGGGGGCCCCGAAACATTCAGTACTTC
>TRBJ1-1|.|.|TRBV28
CASTEGGPVEAFF
TGTGCCAGCACCGAGGGAGGTCCTGTTGAAGCTTTCTTT
>TRBJ2-5|TRBD2|.|TRBV28
CASRPPPSLAGEHQETQYF
TGTGCCAGCAGGCCTCCTCCCTCACTAGCGGGGGAACACCAAGAGACCCAGTACTTC
>TRBJ2-3|TRBD2|.|TRBV6-4
CASSVFSGRGTDTQYF
TGTGCCAGCAGTGTCTTTAGCGGGAGAGGCACAGATACGCAGTATTTT
>TRBJ2-3|.|once|TRBV6-5
CASSYKRPEDTQYF
TGTGCCAGCAGTTACAAACGTCCTGAGGATACGCAGTATTTT
>TRBJ2-1|TRBD2|.|TRBV5-1
CASSLGTSGKNNEQFF
TGCGCCAGCAGCTTGGGGACTAGCGGGAAGAACAATGAGCAGTTCTTC
>TRBJ2-7|.|.|TRBV5-1
CASSSTYEQYF
TGCGCCAGCAGCTCCACCTACGAGCAGTACTTC
>TRBJ2-1|.|.|TRBV5-1
CASSAGGRVSYNEQFF
TGCGCCAGCAGCGCCGGAGGACGGGTATCCTACAATGAGCAGTTCTTC
>TRBJ1-1|TRBD1|.|TRBV7-9
CASSLPLTGGGEAFF
TGTGCCAGCAGCTTACCCCTCACAGGGGGCGGTGAAGCTTTCTTT
>TRBJ1-2|.|.|TRBV6-1
CASVRGNYGYTF
TGTGCCAGTGTTCGGGGGAACTATGGCTACACCTTC
>TRBJ2-7|.|few|TRBV13
CASSEGAPYEQYF
TGTGCCAGCAGCGAAGGGGCTCCCTACGAGCAGTACTTC
>TRBJ2-1|TRBD2|.|TRBV28
CASSSGLAGLQFF
TGTGCCAGCAGTTCGGGACTAGCGGGACTACAGTTCTTC